The clone carrying this TCR beta chain was observed at least ten times. Its cognate antigen is unknown. This sample was taken from a study of T cells in Graves' hyperthyroidism and ophthalmopathy. Study-wide results and caveats: Also found in blood were most expanded thyroid clonotypes above 0.001. Ophthalmopathy was separated from stable hyperthyroidism by a 13 V-J model.

What was amplified from RNA transcripts were TCR beta CDR3 regions. A first-round RT-PCR of the TCR CDR3 used the HTBI primer set. TCRdb re-called the multiplex PCR reads with MiXCR, one entry per CDR3 protein. The profile shows 500,000 or so distinct CDR3 sequences, 15% to 20% of them singletons. The V and J ends lost 0 bases and 2 bases, in that order; junction bases with no gene match: 5. Germline V lookup: CDR1 SGHRS, CDR2 YFSETQ. The CDR3 has 16 residues. PBMCs were collected from an approximately 9.3 ml volume of fresh peripheral blood. This chain uses TRBV5-1 with TRBJ2-3; 8 bases map to TRBD2. The receptor comes from a woman aged 25 to 39 with Graves' ophthalmopathy. The source material was blood. The CDR3 DNA reads as TGCGCCAGCAGCTTGGGGGCAGCGGGGGACACAGATACGCAGTATTTT. Its translation is CASSLGAAGDTDTQYF.